The 10 T cell receptor beta chains below come from one sample, sequenced in a study of blood T cell repertoires in COVID-19. Repertoires were generated with immunoSEQ multiplex PCR, while TCRdb's copy carries only in-frame clones and drops some. Of 40,000 to 55,000 clones listed, roughly 91% are singletons. The sequenced sample consisted of peripheral blood. These receptors came from a human donor in a cohort sampled during active COVID-19.

The gene calls are TRBV24-1 and TRBJ1-6; D ambiguous. The CDR3 runs 15 residues. V was trimmed by 5 bases and J by 1 base, leaving 8 bases between them. Per germline, CDR1 KGHDR and CDR2 SFDVKD. The CDR3 DNA is TGTGCCACCAGTGTAAGGGAGTCCTATAATTCACCCCTCCACTTT. Translation: CATSVRESYNSPLHF.

The DNA of the CDR3 is TGCGCCAGCAGCCATGACTCTAGCGGGGGAGGGTACGAGCAGTACTTC. Its translation: CASSHDSSGGGYEQYF. This rearrangement joins TRBV4-1 to TRBJ2-7; the match to TRBD2 covers 10 bases. The V gene end was trimmed by 3 bases and the J gene end by 4 bases; junction bases not matched to a gene: 9. CDR3 size: 16 residues. Germline values: CDR1 MGHRA, CDR2 YSYEKL.

CDR3 DNA sequence: TGCAGCGTTCAGGGAGGGTACACTGAAGCTTTCTTT. Translation gives CSVQGGYTEAFF. J is TRBJ1-1 and V is TRBV29-1; perhaps TRBD1 as D (5 bases). CDR1 is SQVTM and CDR2 is ANQGSEA in the germline V gene. The CDR3 sequence is 12 residues long. V was trimmed by 5 bases and J by 3 bases, leaving 10 bases between them.

This clone was counted a few times. The junction differs from germline at one of its ends, possibly a read error. The chain employs TRBV13 and TRBJ2-7; 7 positions agree with TRBD2. Germline V gene sequence: CDR1 PRHDT, CDR2 FYEKMQ (reference sequence). The CDR3 runs to 17 residues. The CDR3 sequence: CASRLAYRRGSSYEQYF. Written as DNA, the CDR3 is TGTGCCAGCAGATTAGCTTATCGGCGGGGGAGCTCCTACGAGCAGTACTTC. Full variable domain (remainder filled in from reference TRBV13 and TRBJ2-7): AAGVIQSPRHLIKEKRETATLKCYPIPRHDTVYWYQQGPGQDPQFLISFYEKMQSDKGSIPDRFSAQQFSDYHSELNMSSLELGDSALYFCASRLAYRRGSSYEQYFGPGTRLTVT.

V gene TRBV2 combines with J gene TRBJ1-1; D not resolved. The CDR3 loop spans 13 amino acids. CDR1 is SNHLY and CDR2 is FYNNEI in the germline V gene. V was clipped by 6 bases and J by 2 bases, with 10 bases between them. The CDR3 reads CASSDNSNTEAFF. CDR3 in DNA: TGTGCCAGCAGCGACAACAGCAACACTGAAGCTTTCTTT.

This clone was picked up one time. This rearrangement joins TRBV24-1 to TRBJ2-3, with 13 bases lining up with TRBD2. Trimming at V came to 7 bases and at J to 6 bases, leaving 9 bases not matched to a gene. CDR3 length: 16 residues. Germline lookup yields CDR1 KGHDR and CDR2 SFDVKD. Here the CDR3 reads CATSLGTSGTTDTQYF. CDR3 sequence (DNA): TGTGCCACCAGCCTCGGGACTAGCGGGACCACGGATACGCAGTATTTT.

The rearrangement uses TRBV6-6 and TRBJ2-7; D may be TRBD1 (5 bases). Germline V gene data show CDR1 as MNHNY and CDR2 as SVGAGI (reference sequence). V was shortened by 2 bases and J by 6 bases, with 5 bases between the two germline ends. This CDR3 comprises 11 residues. CDR3 sequence: CASSYQGEQYV. The CDR3 nucleotides read TGTGCCAGCAGTTACCAGGGCGAGCAGTACGTC.

As for this clone: In this CDR3 the conserved last residue, phenylalanine or tryptophan, is missing, so a read error is likely. Because the CDR3's place on the DNA is in doubt, the DNA is left out and the CDR3 is given as listed by TCRdb. The CDR3 spells CASSFPTVWV. The rearrangement links TRBV28 to TRBJ1-1; the table's D call of TRBD1 was not tested on the DNA. The CDR3 length is 10 residues, termini included. Germline V gene data show CDR1 as MDHEN and CDR2 as SYDVKM.

The V call is TRBV7-9, the J call TRBJ2-2, with D hard to call. Trimming took 5 bases from V and 8 from J, leaving 15 bases between them. Germline V gives CDR1 SEHNR, CDR2 FQNEAQ (reference sequence). The CDR3 loop spans 14 amino acids. CDR3 residues: CASSTAATGGELFF. CDR3 sequence (DNA): TGTGCCAGCAGCACCGCCGCCACCGGGGGGGAGCTGTTTTTT.

The chain carries TRBV20-1 and TRBJ2-1; no firm D call. The V end lost 5 bases, the J end lost 9 bases, and 11 bases lay between the germline ends. Looked up from germline, CDR1 is DFQATT and CDR2 is SNEGSKA (reference sequence). The CDR3 is 11 amino acids. The CDR3 sequence: CSAPFYAEQFF. The CDR3 DNA follows: TGCAGTGCTCCCTTCTACGCTGAGCAGTTCTTC.